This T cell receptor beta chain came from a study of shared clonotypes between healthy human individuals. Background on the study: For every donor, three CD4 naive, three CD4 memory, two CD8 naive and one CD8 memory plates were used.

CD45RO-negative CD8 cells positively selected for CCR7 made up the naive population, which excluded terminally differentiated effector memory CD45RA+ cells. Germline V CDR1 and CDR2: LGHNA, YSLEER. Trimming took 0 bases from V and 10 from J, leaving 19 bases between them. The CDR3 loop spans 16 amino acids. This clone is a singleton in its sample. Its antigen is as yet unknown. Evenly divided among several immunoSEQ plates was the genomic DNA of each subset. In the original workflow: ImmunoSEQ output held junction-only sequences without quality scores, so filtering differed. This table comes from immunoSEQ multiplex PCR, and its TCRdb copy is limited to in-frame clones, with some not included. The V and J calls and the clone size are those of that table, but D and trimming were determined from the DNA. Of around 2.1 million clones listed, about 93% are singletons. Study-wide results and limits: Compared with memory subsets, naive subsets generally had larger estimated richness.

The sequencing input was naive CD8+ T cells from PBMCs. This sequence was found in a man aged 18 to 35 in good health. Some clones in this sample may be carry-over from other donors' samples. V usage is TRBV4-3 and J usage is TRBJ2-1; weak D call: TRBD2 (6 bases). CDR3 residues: CASSQEDRGLLGEQFF. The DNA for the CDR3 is TGCGCCAGCAGCCAAGAGGATAGGGGACTGCTAGGGGAGCAGTTCTTC.